The 8 T cell receptor beta chains below were found in one sample sequenced in a study of Ad26.COV2.S vaccination and SARS-CoV-2 variants. The data were produced by immunoSEQ multiplex PCR, yet TCRdb's version contains in-frame clones alone and is incomplete. Among around 340,000 clones listed, approximately 90% were seen once. Treatment noted: roughly 19 received Ad26.COV2.S at low or high dose, single or two shots; about 5 received placebo; per-sample allocation not given. Each sample was drawn 63 days after the first injection (of vaccine or placebo). Sequenced material: peripheral blood, taken in a trial of Ad26.COV2.S vaccine versus placebo. These TCRs come from a person between 18 and 59 years old who received the Ad26.COV2.S COVID-19 vaccine or a placebo.

This clone was picked up a small number of times. The rearrangement uses TRBV10-3 and TRBJ2-5; 10 bases are a match to TRBD2. CDR1 and CDR2 (germline): ENHRY, SYGVKD. This CDR3 contains 15 residues. Trimming removed 6 bases from V and 5 bases from J; junction bases left unmatched: 9. The CDR3 region is CAIRLSGGARETQYF. The CDR3 nucleotides read TGTGCCATCAGACTAAGCGGGGGGGCGAGGGAGACCCAGTACTTC.

This clone was seen a handful of times. An end of the junction does not agree with germline; a read error may underlie this. The chain recombines TRBV5-1 with TRBJ1-1; D gene unclear. The CDR3 consists of 14 residues. Germline CDR1 reads SGHRS; CDR2 reads YFSETQ. The DNA for the CDR3 is TGCTCCAGCAGCCAGACCACAAAGAACACTGAAGCTTTCTTT. Its translation: CSSSQTTKNTEAFF.

The V call is TRBV6-2 or TRBV6-3, the J call TRBJ1-2, with D perhaps matching TRBD1 (5 bases). The V gene lost 4 bases and the J gene lost 7 bases, with 13 bases spanning the gap. The CDR3 spans 13 residues. The germline V gene encodes CDR1 MNHEY and CDR2 SVGEGT. CDR3 region: CASSSDSYGGYTF. Here the CDR3 DNA reads TGTGCCAGCAGTTCAGACAGTTATGGTGGCTACACCTTC.

This sequence joins TRBV19 and TRBJ2-3, with D unresolved. Germline V CDR1 and CDR2: LNHDA, SQIVND (reference sequence). The CDR3 length is 16 residues. V gave up 0 bases and J gave up 5 bases, with 15 bases separating them. The CDR3 sequence is CASSIEGFPIRDTQYF. CDR3 sequence (DNA): TGTGCCAGTAGTATAGAAGGGTTCCCGATACGAGATACGCAGTATTTT.

The chain has TRBV30 and TRBJ2-1, with 11 bases fitting TRBD2. Germline assignment: CDR1 GTSNPN and CDR2 SVGIG (reference sequence). Trimming cost V 0 bases and J 2 bases; bases outside gene matches: 21. This CDR3 spans 22 amino acids. This CDR3 reads CAWSVSLRQGLSGRGTYNEQFF. The DNA for the CDR3 is TGTGCCTGGAGTGTAAGTTTAAGACAGGGCCTTAGCGGGAGGGGAACCTACAATGAGCAGTTCTTC.

V gene TRBV28 combines with J gene TRBJ2-3; weak D call: TRBD2 (6 bases). The V gene lost 4 bases and the J gene lost 8 bases, with 16 bases spanning the gap. The CDR3 contains 14 residues. CDR1 is MDHEN, CDR2 SYDVKM, per germline. As DNA, the CDR3 is TGTGCCAGCAGTTCCCCTGGGGGGATCGGTACGCAGTATTTT. Amino acids: CASSSPGGIGTQYF.

This clone was seen a few times. The V gene is TRBV6-5, the J gene TRBJ1-6, with D tentatively TRBD1 (5 bases). The CDR3 totals 14 residues. V was clipped by 1 base and J by 9 bases, with 10 bases between them. Germline CDR1 is MNHEY and CDR2 is SVGAGI. CDR3 sequence: CASSYLQGSSPLHF. In DNA form, the CDR3 reads TGTGCCAGCAGTTACTTGCAGGGTAGTTCACCCCTCCACTTT.

The chain couples TRBV12-3 or TRBV12-4 to TRBJ2-7, with 8 nucleotides matching TRBD2. The junction had 5 bases not matched to a gene; V was cut back by 6 bases and J by 4 bases. The CDR3 covers 13 residues. CDR3 bases: TGTGCCAGCAGACGGAGCGGGAGTTACGAGCAGTACTTC. As protein: CASRRSGSYEQYF.